This TCR beta chain was retrieved from a study of blood T cell repertoires in COVID-19. Overall study context: Sites in the United States, Italy and Spain provided acute and convalescent COVID-19 samples.

Trimming cost V 0 bases and J 7 bases, with 18 bases left between them. The CDR3 extends over 16 amino acids. Germline V CDR1 and CDR2: MGHRA, YSYEKL. This clone was seen just once. Source study methods: Reference gene primers were amplified, and this amplification served to estimate nucleated cell counts. Generated by immunoSEQ multiplex PCR, the TCRdb table keeps only in-frame clones and is missing some. The V and J calls and clone size were taken over from that table, and D and trimming were inferred from the DNA. The profile covers around 77,000 clones, with 65% to 90% appearing a single time and around 9.9% taken by the ten largest.

Sequencing was performed on peripheral blood. The chain links TRBV4-1 to TRBJ1-1, with D possibly matching TRBD1 (6 bases). The source is a man between 65 and 79 years old with active or convalescent COVID-19. The CDR3 reads CASSQEWGGAVGEAFF. CDR3 nucleotide sequence: TGCGCCAGCAGCCAAGAATGGGGGGGCGCGGTTGGTGAAGCTTTCTTT.